These 29 T cell receptor beta chains share one sample of origin, sequenced in a study of blood T cell repertoires in COVID-19. Assay: immunoSEQ multiplex PCR; the TCRdb copy retains only in-frame clones and omits some. This sample has 250,000 to 400,000 clones; 88% occur once, and the top ten carry 1.5% to 2%. The sequenced material came from peripheral blood. Every receptor here comes from a woman aged 25 to 39 with COVID-19, enrolled during active disease.

The chain links TRBV19 to TRBJ1-1; possibly TRBD1 for D (6 bases). The CDR3 has 11 amino acids. From germline, CDR1 is LNHDA and CDR2 SQIVND (reference sequence). The V end lost 6 bases, the J end lost 6 bases, and 8 bases lay between the germline ends. In DNA, the CDR3 is TGTGCCAGTAGGAGACAGGCTGAAGCTTTCTTT. Its translation is CASRRQAEAFF.

This clone came up a few times. This sequence joins TRBV11-2 and TRBJ2-7; 7 bases agree with TRBD1. The CDR3 runs 15 residues. V dropped 3 bases and J dropped 0; count of bases not matched to a gene: 5. The V gene's germline CDR1 is SGHAT and CDR2 FQNNGV. This chain's CDR3 is CASSFRQGASYEQYF. In DNA form, the CDR3 reads TGTGCCAGCAGCTTCCGACAGGGAGCCTCCTACGAGCAGTACTTC.

The CDR3 DNA reads TGCGCCAGCAGCTTGGAGCGGGGGCATAATTCACCCCTCCACTTT. Its translation: CASSLERGHNSPLHF. J is TRBJ1-6 and V is TRBV5-1; D might be TRBD1 (6 bases). The CDR3 totals 15 residues. Germline-derived CDR1 and CDR2 are SGHRS and YFSETQ. The germline V and J ends were trimmed by 0 bases and 5 bases, with 9 bases remaining between them.

J is TRBJ2-1 and V is TRBV2, with D possibly TRBD2 on 5 matching bases. CDR1 SNHLY and CDR2 FYNNEI come from the germline V gene. The length of the CDR3 is 14 residues. The V end was cut by 11 bases, the J end by 5 bases, with 19 bases between. In DNA, the CDR3 is TGTGCCGCCCGGGGAGAGCGGTTCGACAATGAGCAGTTCTTC. This sequence encodes CAARGERFDNEQFF. The complete variable domain, with remaining parts taken from reference TRBV2 and TRBJ2-1, reads EPEVTQTPSHQVTQMGQEVILRCVPISNHLYFYWYRQILGQKVEFLVSFYNNEISEKSEIFDDQFSVERPDGSNFTLKIRSTKLEDSAMYFCAARGERFDNEQFFGPGTRLTVL.

This clone was found a few times. The chain couples TRBV2 to TRBJ1-1, with D perhaps matching TRBD1 (6 bases). Per germline, CDR1 SNHLY and CDR2 FYNNEI. This CDR3 region has 13 residues. V lost 5 bases, J lost 1 base, and 8 bases lay in between. The CDR3 protein is CASSLQGNTEAFF. CDR3 in DNA: TGTGCCAGCAGTCTACAGGGGAACACTGAAGCTTTCTTT.

The rearrangement uses TRBV3-1 (or the pseudogene TRBV3-2) and TRBJ2-7; 9 bases match TRBD2. This CDR3 region has 14 residues. The germline gives CDR1 LGHDT, CDR2 YNNKEL (reference sequence). V lost 4 bases, J lost 2 bases, and 3 bases stayed unmatched. DNA of the CDR3: TGTGCCAGCAGCCCGAGCGGGGGGCCCTACGAGCAGTACTTC. Its translation: CASSPSGGPYEQYF.

This clone has only one observation. V is TRBV30 and J is TRBJ2-7; 7 bases align to TRBD1. Germline CDR1 reads GTSNPN; CDR2 reads SVGIG (reference sequence). Trimming removed 2 bases from V and 12 bases from J; junction bases left unmatched: 7. CDR3 length: 11 amino acids. CDR3 amino acids: CAWSPLDRVYF. The CDR3, as DNA: TGTGCCTGGAGTCCCCTAGACAGGGTGTACTTC. Using reference TRBV30 and TRBJ2-7 for the parts outside the CDR3, the full variable domain is SQTIHQWPATLVQPVGSPLSLECTVEGTSNPNLYWYRQAAGRGLQLLFYSVGIGQISSEVPQNLSASRPQDRQFILSSKKLLLSDSGFYLCAWSPLDRVYFGPGTRLTVT.

The rearrangement uses TRBV18 and TRBJ1-5; the D gene is possibly TRBD1 (6 bases). The CDR3 consists of 14 residues. Looked up from germline, CDR1 is KGHSH and CDR2 is LQKENI. The ends were cut back, 4 bases at V and 1 base at J, with 8 bases in the middle. The CDR3 sequence is CASSRGQSNQPQHF. CDR3 nucleotide sequence: TGTGCCAGCTCACGTGGACAGAGCAATCAGCCCCAGCATTTT.

The chain couples TRBV3-1 (or the pseudogene TRBV3-2) to TRBJ1-1; no definite D call. This CDR3 has 12 residues. Between the trimmed V and J ends, which lost 0 bases and 7 bases, there was a span of 6 bases. Per germline, CDR1 LGHDT and CDR2 YNNKEL (reference sequence). Written as DNA, the CDR3 is TGTGCCAGCAGCCAAGATTCCGGTGAAGCTTTCTTT. This sequence encodes CASSQDSGEAFF.

The rearrangement uses TRBV7-2 and TRBJ2-3; the D gene is possibly TRBD1 (6 bases). Deletions cut 1 base from V and 2 bases from J, with 10 bases between. The CDR3 has 15 residues. Germline V gene data show CDR1 as SGHTA and CDR2 as FQGNSA. The CDR3 loop is CASSLVTGTTDTQYF. CDR3 bases: TGTGCCAGCAGCTTAGTTACAGGGACCACAGATACGCAGTATTTT.

The rearrangement joins TRBV10-3 to TRBJ1-2; TRBD1 matches 7 bases. J gave up 4 bases and V 0 bases, and 8 bases lay outside the gene matches. The CDR3 has 16 amino acids. Germline-derived CDR1 and CDR2 are ENHRY and SYGVKD. CDR3 loop: CAISESPGQILYGYTF. CDR3 nucleotide sequence: TGTGCCATCAGTGAGTCGCCGGGACAGATACTCTATGGCTACACCTTC.

The V gene is TRBV18, the J gene TRBJ1-6, with TRBD1 matching over 10 bases. Germline V gives CDR1 KGHSH, CDR2 LQKENI. The CDR3 spans 15 residues. V was clipped by 3 bases and J by 9 bases; unmatched bases: 5. The CDR3 DNA reads TGTGCCAGCTCACCTCCGGGACAGGGGACTTCACCCCTCCACTTT. Protein product: CASSPPGQGTSPLHF.

The CDR3 protein is CAIRSRVGDTEAFF. CDR3 DNA: TGTGCCATCAGGAGCAGGGTTGGGGACACTGAAGCTTTCTTT. The V gene is TRBV10-3, the J gene TRBJ1-1; TRBD1 is a possible D gene (5 bases). This CDR3 has 14 residues. The V gene lost 6 bases and the J gene lost 3 bases, with 14 bases spanning the gap. In germline, CDR1 is ENHRY, CDR2 SYGVKD.

This chain uses TRBV6-5 with TRBJ2-2; 8 bases align to TRBD2. Per the germline V gene, CDR1 is MNHEY and CDR2 is SVGAGI. V lost 4 bases, J lost 5 bases, and 3 bases stayed unmatched. The CDR3 runs to 14 residues. As DNA, the CDR3 is TGTGCCAGCAGTTTAGCGGGGCTTACCGGGGAGCTGTTTTTT. It encodes CASSLAGLTGELFF.

J is TRBJ1-6 and V is TRBV6-4; 7 positions agree with TRBD1. Losses at the gene ends were 3 bases for V and 0 bases for J; bases not matched to a gene: 14. Germline V gene data show CDR1 as MRHNA and CDR2 as SNTAGT. This CDR3 has 20 amino acids. This chain's CDR3 is CASSEPATGPRSSYNSPLHF. In DNA form, the CDR3 reads TGTGCCAGCAGTGAACCCGCGACAGGGCCGAGGAGCTCCTATAATTCACCCCTCCACTTT.

The chain couples TRBV6-6 to TRBJ1-3; D gene unclear. This CDR3 is 14 amino acids long. From germline, CDR1 is MNHNY and CDR2 SVGAGI (reference sequence). The V end was cut by 6 bases, the J end by 2 bases, with 11 bases between. The CDR3 is CASSPTRAGNTIYF. CDR3 DNA sequence: TGTGCCAGCAGCCCCACCCGGGCTGGAAACACCATATATTTT.

Remarks on this clone: Relative to the germline gene, one junction end is altered; a read error may explain this. The chain carries TRBV7-2 and TRBJ1-3; TRBD1 agrees at 7 bases. CDR1 and CDR2 from the germline V gene are SGHTA and FQGNSA. CDR3 length: 14 residues. The CDR3 is CASSPGQEIIPKEF. CDR3 coding DNA: TGTGCCAGCAGCCCCGGACAGGAAATCATACCCAAGGAGTTT.

The chain carries TRBV6-5 and TRBJ1-1; unclear D gene. The CDR3 has 15 amino acids. V lost 8 bases, J lost 1 base, and 17 bases lay in between. The germline gives CDR1 MNHEY, CDR2 SVGAGI. The CDR3 spells CASLAKRRRNTEAFF. CDR3 nucleotides: TGTGCCAGCTTAGCCAAACGGCGGAGGAACACTGAAGCTTTCTTT.

This clone appeared a single time. The rearrangement links TRBV7-8 to TRBJ1-3; maybe TRBD1 (5 bases). The length of the CDR3 is 16 residues. Germline V CDR1 and CDR2: SGHVS, FQNEAQ. V lost 5 bases and J 4 bases, leaving 18 bases between the germline ends. Here the CDR3 DNA reads TGTGCCAGCAGCAAAGACAGTAATCAGATGGGAAACACCATATATTTT. It specifies CASSKDSNQMGNTIYF.

The rearrangement uses TRBV10-3 and TRBJ1-1; D unresolved. The CDR3 contains 14 residues. CDR1 and CDR2 from the germline V gene are ENHRY and SYGVKD. Trimming took 3 bases from V and 6 from J, leaving 14 bases between them. The CDR3 loop reads CAISDKGGRSEAFF. CDR3 DNA sequence: TGTGCCATCAGTGACAAGGGAGGGAGGTCTGAAGCTTTCTTT.

This rearrangement joins TRBV12-3 or TRBV12-4 to TRBJ1-6; 8 bases match TRBD1. V lost 3 bases and J lost 11; bases outside the gene matches: 3. This CDR3 comprises 13 residues. The CDR3 bases are TGTGCCAGCAGTTTGGTACAGGGGGCACCCCTCCACTTT. As protein: CASSLVQGAPLHF.

The gene calls are TRBV25-1 and TRBJ1-1, with D maybe TRBD1 (6 bases). The CDR3 covers 15 residues. The germline V gene has CDR1 MGHDK and CDR2 SYGVNS. The ends were cut back, 8 bases at V and 0 bases at J, with 16 bases in the middle. The CDR3 bases are TGTGCCAGCCAAAGGGGGAGCCTTATGAACACTGAAGCTTTCTTT. Translating gives CASQRGSLMNTEAFF. The variable domain in full, with the rest retrieved from reference TRBV25-1 and TRBJ1-1, is EADIYQTPRYLVIGTGKKITLECSQTMGHDKMYWYQQDPGMELHLIHYSYGVNSTEKGDLSSESTVSRIRTEHFPLTLESARPSHTSQYLCASQRGSLMNTEAFFGQGTRLTVV.

The V gene is TRBV10-3, the J gene TRBJ1-1; D may be TRBD1 (5 bases). From germline, CDR1 is ENHRY and CDR2 SYGVKD. The germline V and J ends were trimmed by 10 bases and 5 bases, with 14 bases remaining between them. This CDR3 contains 12 residues. The CDR3 region is CATQGIRTEAFF. Written as DNA, the CDR3 is TGTGCCACCCAGGGAATTCGAACTGAAGCTTTCTTT.

The chain is built from TRBV6-5 and TRBJ1-6; TRBD1 might be the D (6 bases). This CDR3 region has 16 residues. Germline values: CDR1 MNHEY, CDR2 SVGAGI. Trimming took 4 bases from V and 7 from J, leaving 17 bases between them. CDR3 DNA: TGTGCCAGCAGTTCGACCTCTCCGGGACAAAATTCACCCCTCCACTTT. This codes for CASSSTSPGQNSPLHF.

The gene calls are TRBV30 and TRBJ1-5, with D possibly being TRBD1 (6 bases). The CDR3 consists of 13 residues. Trimming cost V 1 base and J 7 bases, with 11 bases left between them. Germline CDR1 GTSNPN, CDR2 SVGIG (reference sequence). CDR3 region: CAWSAGRGQPQHF. The CDR3 region has the DNA TGTGCCTGGAGTGCGGGGAGGGGGCAGCCCCAGCATTTT.

The rearrangement uses TRBV29-1 and TRBJ1-2; weak D call: TRBD1 (6 bases). The CDR3 is 13 residues long. Germline V gives CDR1 SQVTM, CDR2 ANQGSEA. With 4 bases removed from V and 7 bases from J, the gap between germline ends came to 16 bases. The DNA for the CDR3 is TGCAGCGTTGGTACCAGGGGACCTGGTGGCTACACCTTC. Its protein product is CSVGTRGPGGYTF.

The V call is TRBV14, the J call TRBJ2-1, with 7 bases identical to TRBD1. Germline V gives CDR1 SGHDN, CDR2 FVKESK. Trimming at V came to 3 bases and at J to 4 bases, leaving 9 bases not matched to a gene. The CDR3 is 16 residues long. The CDR3 sequence is CASSQRPGQRYNEQFF. The CDR3 DNA reads TGTGCCAGCAGCCAGAGACCGGGACAGAGATACAATGAGCAGTTCTTC. The variable domain in full, with the rest retrieved from reference TRBV14 and TRBJ2-1, is EAGVTQFPSHSVIEKGQTVTLRCDPISGHDNLYWYRRVMGKEIKFLLHFVKESKQDESGMPNNRFLAERTGGTYSTLKVQPAELEDSGVYFCASSQRPGQRYNEQFFGPGTRLTVL.

This chain connects TRBV7-9 to TRBJ2-2, with D perhaps TRBD1 (6 bases). Germline V CDR1 and CDR2: SEHNR, FQNEAQ (reference sequence). The CDR3 has 16 amino acids. Trimming cost V 1 base and J 3 bases, with 12 bases left between them. CDR3 in amino acids: CASSLEQGGYTGELFF. The CDR3 DNA is TGTGCCAGCAGCTTAGAACAGGGCGGGTACACCGGGGAGCTGTTTTTT.

V is TRBV5-1 and J is TRBJ2-5; 9 nucleotides line up with TRBD2. The trim removed 5 bases at V and 1 base at J, leaving 6 bases unmatched. The length of the CDR3 is 15 residues. From germline, CDR1 is SGHRS and CDR2 YFSETQ. CDR3 in amino acids: CASRPSGAPQETQYF. The CDR3 DNA reads as TGCGCCAGCAGGCCTAGCGGGGCACCCCAAGAGACCCAGTACTTC.